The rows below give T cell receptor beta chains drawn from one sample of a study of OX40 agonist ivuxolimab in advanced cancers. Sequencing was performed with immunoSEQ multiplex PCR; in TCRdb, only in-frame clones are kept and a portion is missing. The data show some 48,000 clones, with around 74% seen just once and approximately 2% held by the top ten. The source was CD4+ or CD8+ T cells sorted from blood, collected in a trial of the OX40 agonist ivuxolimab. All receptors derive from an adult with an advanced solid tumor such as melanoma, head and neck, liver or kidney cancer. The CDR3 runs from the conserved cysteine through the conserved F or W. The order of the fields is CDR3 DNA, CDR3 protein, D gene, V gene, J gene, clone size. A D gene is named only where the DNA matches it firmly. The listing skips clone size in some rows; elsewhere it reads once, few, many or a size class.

TGCGCCAGCAGGCAGGACGAGGGGAACACTGAAGCTTTCTTT,CASRQDEGNTEAFF,-,TRBV5-1,TRBJ1-1,-
TGCGCCAGCAGCTTTTCTAGCGGGAGGTCTCGGGATGAGCAGTTCTTC,CASSFSSGRSRDEQFF,TRBD2,TRBV5-1,TRBJ2-1,few
TGTGCCAGCAGTTTGGGGACAGACAATTCACCCCTCCACTTT,CASSLGTDNSPLHF,TRBD1,TRBV28,TRBJ1-6,-
TGTGCCTGGGCAGGGACGTGGAGCAATCAGCCCCAGCATTTT,CAWAGTWSNQPQHF,-,TRBV30,TRBJ1-5,-
TGTGCCAGCTCACCACCTGCCGGTATCTACGAGCAGTACTTC,CASSPPAGIYEQYF,-,TRBV18,TRBJ2-7,-
TGCGCCAGCAGCGTAGGACAGGGGAAAGAGACCCAGTACTTC,CASSVGQGKETQYF,TRBD1,TRBV5-1,TRBJ2-5,once
TGTGCCAGCAGCTTCTCGGGGGCAGGCTACACCTTC,CASSFSGAGYTF,-,TRBV5-4,TRBJ1-2,few
TGTGCCAGCAGCCCCTCCGGGGGAGGCGTGGAGACGCAGTATTTT,CASSPSGGGVETQYF,-,TRBV7-9,TRBJ2-3,-
TGTGCCAGTAGTATCCTCGGACTAGCGGGCACCGGGGAGCTGTTTTTT,CASSILGLAGTGELFF,TRBD2,TRBV19,TRBJ2-2,few
TGTGCCAGCAGGTCCCTATTAAGAAGGGGACAGAACCAAGAGACCCAGTACTTC,CASRSLLRRGQNQETQYF,TRBD1,TRBV28,TRBJ2-5,-
TGTGCCAGCACTTTGCCCCCCTACGGGACAGGGGGCGACTCTGGAAACACCATATATTTT,CASTLPPYGTGGDSGNTIYF,TRBD1,TRBV28,TRBJ1-3,few
TGTGCCAGCAGTTACATGCAGGATTCACCCCTCCACTTT,CASSYMQDSPLHF,-,TRBV6-5,TRBJ1-6,-
TGTGCCAGCAGCTTAGAGAGGCTAGCGACAGATACGCAGTATTTT,CASSLERLATDTQYF,-,TRBV11-2,TRBJ2-3,-
TGTGCCTGGGCCCCGCTGACAGGGGGGGATTCACCCCTCCACTTT,CAWAPLTGGDSPLHF,TRBD1,TRBV30,TRBJ1-6,-
TGTGCCAGCAGCCGGAGGAACGGAGATACGCAGTATTTT,CASSRRNGDTQYF,-,TRBV7-2,TRBJ2-3,-
TGTGCCAGCTCGTCGACAGGGGACGAGCAGTACTTC,CASSSTGDEQYF,TRBD1,TRBV18,TRBJ2-7,-
TGTGCCATCACCCGCGGGGCGGGGAGCGTGGGCAATGAGCAGTTCTTC,CAITRGAGSVGNEQFF,-,TRBV10-3,TRBJ2-1,-
TGTGCCAGTAGTACCCCCCGGACAGGGTCCTACAATGAGCAGTTCTTC,CASSTPRTGSYNEQFF,TRBD1,TRBV19,TRBJ2-1,-
TGTGCCAGCAGGGATAGCGGGACAGGGGCTTATCAGCCCCAGCATTTT,CASRDSGTGAYQPQHF,TRBD1,TRBV6-6,TRBJ1-5,-
TGTGCCAGCAGTGACGGCCAGGGAGACACCGGGGAGCTGTTTTTT,CASSDGQGDTGELFF,-,TRBV6-4,TRBJ2-2,-
TGTGCCAGCAGCCCTTGGACAGTTTACGAGCAGTACTTC,CASSPWTVYEQYF,-,TRBV7-3,TRBJ2-7,-
TGTGCCAGCAGCTTAGTGGGAGAGACCCAGTACTTC,CASSLVGETQYF,-,TRBV7-2,TRBJ2-5,-
TGTGCCAGCAGCCAGGGACAGACCGATAATTCACCCCTCCACTTT,CASSQGQTDNSPLHF,TRBD1,TRBV6-5,TRBJ1-6,-
TGCGCCAGCAGCTTGGACAGGTCGGGTTCACCCCTCCACTTT,CASSLDRSGSPLHF,-,TRBV5-1,TRBJ1-6,-
TGTGCCAGCAGCCCCGGGCAAGCGGGAAGCTACGAGCAGTACTTC,CASSPGQAGSYEQYF,TRBD2,TRBV5-5,TRBJ2-7,-
TGTGCCAGCAGCTTAGCCGCCAGGGAAGCTTTCTTT,CASSLAAREAFF,-,TRBV11-2,TRBJ1-1,-
TGTGCCTGGGGCGTTGGGGCCAACGTCCTGACTTTC,CAWGVGANVLTF,-,TRBV30,TRBJ2-6,-
TGTGCCAGCAGTGAACCTTACAGGGGGCCGGCTAATGAAAAACTGTTTTTT,CASSEPYRGPANEKLFF,TRBD1,TRBV2,TRBJ1-4,-
TGTGCCAGCAGCTTGAGGGAGTCCTACAATGAGCAGTTCTTC,CASSLRESYNEQFF,-,TRBV5-4,TRBJ2-1,-
TGTGCCACCAGCAACAGGGATACGGATGGCTACACCTTC,CATSNRDTDGYTF,-,TRBV15,TRBJ1-2,-
TGCGCCAGCAGCCAAGCGACAGGGGGCTCCCCGGGGACCCAGTACTTC,CASSQATGGSPGTQYF,TRBD1,TRBV4-3,TRBJ2-5,once
TGTGCCAGCTCACAGCTGGACAGTGGCAATCAGCCCCAGCATTTT,CASSQLDSGNQPQHF,-,TRBV18,TRBJ1-5,-
TGTGCCAGCTCACCCGGACAGGACATGAACACTGAAGCTTTCTTT,CASSPGQDMNTEAFF,TRBD1,TRBV18,TRBJ1-1,-
TGTGCCAGCAGCGCAAGGGGAAACACCATATATTTT,CASSARGNTIYF,-,TRBV11-2,TRBJ1-3,-
TGCGCCAGCTCATCCTTGGAGGAGACCCAGTACTTC,CASSSLEETQYF,-,TRBV4-1,TRBJ2-5,once
TGTGCCAGCAGCCGTGAGTCACTAGCGGGAGTTGGAGGGGCTGAGCAGTTCTTC,CASSRESLAGVGGAEQFF,TRBD2,TRBV14,TRBJ2-1,few
TGTGCCAGCAGCTTACATCGGTCCGAGCAGTACTTC,CASSLHRSEQYF,-,TRBV11-3,TRBJ2-7,-
TGTGCCAGCAGCTCTGGGAAGGGGGAAAATGAGCAGTTCTTC,CASSSGKGENEQFF,-,TRBV7-6,TRBJ2-1,-
TGCGCCAGCAGCCAAGATCGGGGCCCCATATATTTT,CASSQDRGPIYF,-,TRBV4-3,TRBJ1-3,-
TGTGCCAGCAGCGTACTAGCGGGATACGAGCAGTACTTC,CASSVLAGYEQYF,TRBD2,TRBV9,TRBJ2-7,-
TGTGCCAGCAGTCCTTGGGGGGACAACCTGAATTCACCCCTCCACTTT,CASSPWGDNLNSPLHF,-,TRBV27,TRBJ1-6,few
TGTGCCAGCAGCTTACCCCGGGACAACTCCTACGAGCAGTACTTC,CASSLPRDNSYEQYF,-,TRBV7-9,TRBJ2-7,-
TGTGCCAGCAGTTCGGGACAGGGGCTGGCAGATACGCAGTATTTT,CASSSGQGLADTQYF,TRBD1,TRBV27,TRBJ2-3,-
TGTGCCAGCAGTGGGAGGGGGGGTAACAATGAGCAGTTCTTC,CASSGRGGNNEQFF,-,TRBV6-6,TRBJ2-1,-
TGTGCCAGCAGCGTAGACCAGCGGGGAAGAGATACGCAGTATTTT,CASSVDQRGRDTQYF,TRBD2,TRBV9,TRBJ2-3,-
TGTGCCAGCAGTTTTTACAGGGTGTCTGAAGCTTTCTTT,CASSFYRVSEAFF,-,TRBV27,TRBJ1-1,-
TGTGCAAGTCGCTTAGTCGACAAAGATGGCTACACCTTC,CASRLVDKDGYTF,-,TRBV12-2,TRBJ1-2,-
TGTGCCAGCAGCTTGTCCGGGACAGGGGGGGACAATGAGCAGTTCTTC,CASSLSGTGGDNEQFF,TRBD1,TRBV7-2,TRBJ2-1,-
TGTGCCAGCAGCTTCGCCGGGAGAGACAATCAGCCCCAGCATTTT,CASSFAGRDNQPQHF,-,TRBV5-6,TRBJ1-5,few
TGTGCCAGCAGTGCTAGCGGGTTATACGAGCAGTACTTC,CASSASGLYEQYF,TRBD2,TRBV25-1,TRBJ2-7,-
TGTGCCAGCAGCCCTTGGACAGTTTACGAGCAGTACTTC,CASSPWTVYEQYF,-,TRBV7-2,TRBJ2-7,-